This T cell receptor (beta chain) was obtained from a study of control samples from healthy donors and cancer patients. CDR1 is MDHEN and CDR2 is SYDVKM in the germline V gene. The V gene lost 6 bases and the J gene lost 8 bases, with 22 bases spanning the gap. The length of the CDR3 is 16 residues. The protocol was immunoSEQ multiplex PCR, while the TCRdb copy is restricted to in-frame clones and leaves out a portion. The data hold some 410,000 clones, with more than 80% observed a single time. The material sequenced was PBMCs. The receptor's source is a man aged 40-49 years with head and neck cancer. V usage is TRBV28 and J usage is TRBJ1-4; D is uncertain. CDR3 in DNA: TGTGCCAGCAGCAAACAATCTGAGTCCTGGGCGGAAAAACTGTTTTTT. Residues: CASSKQSESWAEKLFF.